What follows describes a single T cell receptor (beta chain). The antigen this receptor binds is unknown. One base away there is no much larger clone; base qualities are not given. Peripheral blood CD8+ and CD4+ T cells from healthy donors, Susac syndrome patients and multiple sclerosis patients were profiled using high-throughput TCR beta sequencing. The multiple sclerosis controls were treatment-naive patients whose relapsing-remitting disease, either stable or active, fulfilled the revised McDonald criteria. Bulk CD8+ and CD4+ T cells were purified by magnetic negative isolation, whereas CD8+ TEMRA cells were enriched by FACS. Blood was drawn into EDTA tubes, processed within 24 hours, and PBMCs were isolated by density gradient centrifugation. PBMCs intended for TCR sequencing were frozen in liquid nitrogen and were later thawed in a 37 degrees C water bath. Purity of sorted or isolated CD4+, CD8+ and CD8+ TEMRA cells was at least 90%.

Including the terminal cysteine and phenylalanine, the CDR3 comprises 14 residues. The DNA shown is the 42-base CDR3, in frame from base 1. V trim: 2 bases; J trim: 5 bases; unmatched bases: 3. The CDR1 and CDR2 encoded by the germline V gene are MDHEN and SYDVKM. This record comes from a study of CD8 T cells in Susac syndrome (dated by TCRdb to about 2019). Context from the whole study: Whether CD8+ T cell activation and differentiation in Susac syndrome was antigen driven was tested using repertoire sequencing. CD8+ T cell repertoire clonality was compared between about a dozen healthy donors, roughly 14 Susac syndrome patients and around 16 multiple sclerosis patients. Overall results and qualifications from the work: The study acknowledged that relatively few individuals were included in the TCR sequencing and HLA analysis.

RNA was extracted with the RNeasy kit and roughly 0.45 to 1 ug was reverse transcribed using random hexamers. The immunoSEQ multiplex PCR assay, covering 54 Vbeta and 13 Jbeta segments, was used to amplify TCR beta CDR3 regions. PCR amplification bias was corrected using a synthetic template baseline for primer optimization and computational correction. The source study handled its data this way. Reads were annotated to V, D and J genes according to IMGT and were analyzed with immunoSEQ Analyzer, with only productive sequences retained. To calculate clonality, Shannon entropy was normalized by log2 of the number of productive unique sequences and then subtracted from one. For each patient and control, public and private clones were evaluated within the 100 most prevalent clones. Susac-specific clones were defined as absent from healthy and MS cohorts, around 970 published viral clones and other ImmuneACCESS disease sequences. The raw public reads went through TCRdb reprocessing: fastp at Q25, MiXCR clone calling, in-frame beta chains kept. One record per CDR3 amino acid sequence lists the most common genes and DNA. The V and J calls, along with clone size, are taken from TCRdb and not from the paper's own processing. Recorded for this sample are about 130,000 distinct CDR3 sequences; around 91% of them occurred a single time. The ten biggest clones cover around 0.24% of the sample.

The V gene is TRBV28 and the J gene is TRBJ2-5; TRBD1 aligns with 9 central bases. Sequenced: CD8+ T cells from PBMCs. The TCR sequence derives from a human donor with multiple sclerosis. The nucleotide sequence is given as TGTGCCAGCAGTTTAACAGGGGGCCCGGAGACCCAGTACTTC. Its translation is CASSLTGGPETQYF.